A single sample is the source of the 7 T cell receptor beta chains below, sequenced in a study of cytomegalovirus exposure and HLA in healthy donors. It was with 60 Vbeta and 13 Jbeta primers that the PCR ran. Clones were sequenced by immunoSEQ multiplex PCR, and TCRdb holds only the in-frame ones, with some missing. The repertoire holds 150,000 to 170,000 clones, with 70% to 80% as singletons. Sample: PBMCs. The origin of the receptors is a man aged 25 to 40 in good health and CMV-seropositive.

This chain links TRBV6-6 with TRBJ2-7, with a tentative D call TRBD1 (6 bases). The V and J ends lost 6 bases and 0 bases respectively, with 15 bases between them. Germline-derived CDR1 and CDR2 are MNHNY and SVGAGI (reference sequence). This CDR3 is built from 15 residues. CDR3 loop: CASSAPQGSSYEQYF. The CDR3 region has the DNA TGTGCCAGCAGCGCTCCACAGGGTTCCTCCTACGAGCAGTACTTC.

The chain recombines TRBV27 with TRBJ2-6; 8 nucleotides align to TRBD1. This CDR3 has 15 amino acids. The germline V gene encodes CDR1 MNHEY and CDR2 SMNVEV (reference sequence). V lost 9 bases to trimming and J lost 2 bases; unmatched junction nucleotides: 6. The CDR3 DNA reads as TGTGCCAGTTCCCGGACAGGGACTGGGGCCAACGTCCTGACTTTC. The encoded protein is CASSRTGTGANVLTF.

The rearrangement uses TRBV11-2 and TRBJ2-7, with D perhaps TRBD2 (6 bases). Per germline, CDR1 SGHAT and CDR2 FQNNGV. Trimming pared 4 bases from V and 3 bases from J, leaving 19 bases between. CDR3 length equals 16 residues. The CDR3 DNA reads as TGTGCCAGCAGCTCACCGGGAAAGCGCGGGATCTACGAGCAGTACTTC. This gives the protein CASSSPGKRGIYEQYF.

V and J are TRBV11-3 and TRBJ2-1, with 11 positions matching TRBD1. The germline V gene has CDR1 SGHNT and CDR2 YENEEA. There are 16 residues in the CDR3. V gave up 2 bases and J gave up 6 bases; unmatched junction bases: 6. CDR3 protein: CASSLSGTGGFNEQFF. In nucleotides, the CDR3 is TGTGCCAGCAGCTTAAGCGGGACAGGGGGGTTCAATGAGCAGTTCTTC.

This clone was recorded a few times. The rearrangement links TRBV10-2 to TRBJ2-1, with 7 bases that match TRBD1. J lost 3 bases, V lost 4 bases, and 3 bases had no gene match. Germline V gives CDR1 WSHSY, CDR2 SAAADI. This CDR3 has 14 residues. CDR3 loop: CASSVGDSYNEQFF. CDR3 nucleotides: TGCGCCAGCAGTGTAGGGGACAGCTACAATGAGCAGTTCTTC.

The V gene is TRBV11-2, the J gene TRBJ1-4; D gene uncertain. V lost 7 bases and J lost 8, with 17 bases in between. Germline V gene lookup returns CDR1 SGHAT and CDR2 FQNNGV. The CDR3 is made up of 14 amino acids. The CDR3 region has the DNA TGTGCCAGCACCTTGGGCAGTCCGGGGGAAAAACTGTTTTTT. Its protein product is CASTLGSPGEKLFF.

This clone showed up just a few times. This chain uses TRBV27 with TRBJ2-3; 8 bases align to TRBD2. V dropped 2 bases and J dropped 5; count of bases not matched to a gene: 15. This CDR3 spans 18 amino acids. The germline CDR1 and CDR2 sequences are MNHEY and SMNVEV (reference sequence). The CDR3 is CASSLILGAGGPVDTQYF. CDR3 coding DNA: TGTGCCAGCAGTTTAATTCTGGGGGCGGGAGGCCCCGTAGATACGCAGTATTTT.